This is a list of T cell receptor beta chains from one sample in a study of T cells in Graves' hyperthyroidism and ophthalmopathy. Each CDR3 protein gets one entry after TCRdb re-called the multiplex PCR reads with MiXCR. There are 300,000 to 450,000 distinct CDR3 sequences in the sample; around 13% occur only once, and roughly a fifth lies in the top ten. The sample was blood. These receptors originate from a woman aged 30 to 39 with Graves' ophthalmopathy. The CDR3 runs from the conserved cysteine through the conserved F or W. A D gene is named only where the DNA matches it firmly. Size is stated for part of the rows, as once, few or many counts, or as a class when the clone is expanded.

j_call: TRBJ1-1
clone_size: .
d_call: .
v_call: TRBV6-1
cdr3_nt: TGTGCCAGCAGTGGCCGAGGATTTGGGAACACTGAAGCTTTCTTT
cdr3_aa: CASSGRGFGNTEAFF

j_call: TRBJ2-2
clone_size: once
d_call: TRBD2
v_call: TRBV7-6
cdr3_nt: TGTGCCAGCAGACAAACTAGCGGGGGGGCCATCGGGGAGCTGTTTTTT
cdr3_aa: CASRQTSGGAIGELFF

j_call: TRBJ1-3
clone_size: few
d_call: .
v_call: TRBV2
cdr3_nt: TGTGCCAGCAGACGGACGGCTCCCGGAACCATATATTTT
cdr3_aa: CASRRTAPGTIYF

j_call: TRBJ2-1
clone_size: .
d_call: TRBD2
v_call: TRBV12-3/TRBV12-4
cdr3_nt: TGTGCCAGCAGTCGTAGCGGGGGGGGGAACAATGAGCAGTTCTTC
cdr3_aa: CASSRSGGGNNEQFF

j_call: TRBJ2-3
clone_size: few
d_call: .
v_call: TRBV24-1
cdr3_nt: TGTGCCACCAGTGAGGATATAATCACAGATACGCAGTATTTT
cdr3_aa: CATSEDIITDTQYF

j_call: TRBJ1-2
clone_size: many
d_call: TRBD1
v_call: TRBV30
cdr3_nt: TGTGCCCGAGAGGACAGGGATGGCTACACCTTC
cdr3_aa: CAREDRDGYTF

j_call: TRBJ2-5
clone_size: many
d_call: TRBD2
v_call: TRBV20-1
cdr3_nt: TGCAGTGCTAGTGTGCTAGCGGGGGGGCCAGAGACCCAGTACTTC
cdr3_aa: CSASVLAGGPETQYF

j_call: TRBJ2-7
clone_size: many
d_call: .
v_call: TRBV29-1
cdr3_nt: TGCAGCGTGAGCTTCAGCTCCTACGAGCAGTACTTC
cdr3_aa: CSVSFSSYEQYF

j_call: TRBJ2-5
clone_size: few
d_call: TRBD1
v_call: TRBV7-9
cdr3_nt: TGTGCCAGCAGCTCGCAGGGGGCGCTCCAAGAGACCCAGTACTTC
cdr3_aa: CASSSQGALQETQYF

j_call: TRBJ1-5
clone_size: few
d_call: .
v_call: TRBV9
cdr3_nt: TGTGCCAGCAGCGTAGGATGGAGTCAGCCCCAGCATTTT
cdr3_aa: CASSVGWSQPQHF

j_call: TRBJ1-1
clone_size: many
d_call: TRBD1
v_call: TRBV28
cdr3_nt: TGTGCCAGCAAGTCTCCCGGGACAGGGGGCAATGAAGCTTTCTTT
cdr3_aa: CASKSPGTGGNEAFF